A selection of T cell receptor beta chains follows, all from one sample in a study of blood T cell repertoires in COVID-19. Clones were sequenced by immunoSEQ multiplex PCR, and TCRdb holds only the in-frame ones, with some missing. The table includes approximately 200,000 clones, more than 70% detected once. The specimen was peripheral blood. These receptor sequences come from a woman in her 30s with acute or convalescent COVID-19. Each CDR3 is given with its conserved first and last residue. A D gene is named only where the DNA matches it firmly.

>TRBV6-5|TRBJ2-1|TRBD2
CASSYSAASGHNEQFF
TGTGCCAGCAGTTACTCGGCGGCTAGCGGGCATAATGAGCAGTTCTTC
>TRBV28|TRBJ1-2|.
CASSKTQGDYGYTF
TGTGCCAGCAGCAAAACGCAGGGTGACTATGGCTACACCTTC
>TRBV11-3|TRBJ2-7|TRBD2
CASSPGLANYEQYF
TGTGCCAGCAGCCCGGGACTAGCGAACTACGAGCAGTACTTC
>TRBV4-1|TRBJ2-1|TRBD2
CASSQDPGLAGVDEQFF
TGCGCCAGCAGCCAGGACCCGGGACTAGCGGGAGTGGATGAGCAGTTCTTC
>TRBV10-3|TRBJ1-2|.
CAISEAGARGYTF
TGTGCCATCAGTGAGGCAGGGGCGCGTGGCTACACCTTC
>TRBV10-2|TRBJ1-2|.
CASSESPGNVFGYTF
TGCGCCAGCAGTGAGTCCCCCGGGAACGTTTTTGGCTACACCTTC
>TRBV11-3|TRBJ2-3|.
CASGPGGSTDTQYF
TGTGCCAGTGGTCCAGGCGGGAGCACAGATACGCAGTATTTT
>TRBV24-1|TRBJ2-3|.
CATSDPTGLRTDTQYF
TGTGCCACCAGTGATCCGACAGGTTTGCGCACAGATACGCAGTATTTT
>TRBV6-5|TRBJ1-3|.
CASSGSFGNTIYF
TGTGCCAGCTCCGGTTCCTTTGGAAACACCATATATTTT
>TRBV18|TRBJ2-5|TRBD2
CASSPRLAGGFETQYF
TGTGCCAGCTCACCCAGACTAGCGGGAGGTTTCGAGACCCAGTACTTC
>TRBV5-1|TRBJ2-5|TRBD2
CASQAGGGKETQYF
TGCGCCAGCCAAGCGGGAGGGGGGAAAGAGACCCAGTACTTC